This T cell receptor beta chain was recovered during a study of shared clonotypes between healthy human individuals. The table came from immunoSEQ multiplex PCR; TCRdb's copy has only in-frame clones and leaves some out. Here the sample spans about 2.3 million clones, 92% being singletons. J was trimmed by 8 bases and V by 2 bases; bases with no gene match: 9. The germline V gene has CDR1 SGHRS and CDR2 YFSETQ. This CDR3 has 14 amino acids. Sequencing was performed on naive CD4+ T cells from PBMCs. The subset: CD45RA+ positively selected. The rearrangement uses TRBV5-1 and TRBJ1-2; 7 nucleotides match TRBD1. The origin of this receptor is a man aged 18-30 years in good health. Some clones in this sample may be carry-over from other donors' samples. CDR3 in DNA: TGCGCCAGCAGCTTTAGACAGGGAGAGAGGGGCTACACCTTC. It is translated as CASSFRQGERGYTF.